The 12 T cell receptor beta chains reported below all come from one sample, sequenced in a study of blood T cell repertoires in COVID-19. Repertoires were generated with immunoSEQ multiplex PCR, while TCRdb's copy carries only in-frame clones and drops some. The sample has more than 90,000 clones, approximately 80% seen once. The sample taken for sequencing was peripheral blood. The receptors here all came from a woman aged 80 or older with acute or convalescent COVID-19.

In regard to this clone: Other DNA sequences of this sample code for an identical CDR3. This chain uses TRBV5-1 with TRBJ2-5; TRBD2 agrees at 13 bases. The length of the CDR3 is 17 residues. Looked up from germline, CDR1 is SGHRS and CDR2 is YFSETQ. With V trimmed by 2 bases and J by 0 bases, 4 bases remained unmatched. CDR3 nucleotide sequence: TGCGCCAGCAGCTTCGGACTAGCGGGGGCGTACCAAGAGACCCAGTACTTC. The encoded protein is CASSFGLAGAYQETQYF.

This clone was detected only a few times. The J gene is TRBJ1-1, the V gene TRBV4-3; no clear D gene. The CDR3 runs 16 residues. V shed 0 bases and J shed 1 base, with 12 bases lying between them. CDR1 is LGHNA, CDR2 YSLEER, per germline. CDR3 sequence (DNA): TGCGCCAGCAGCCAAGATTTCGCAGGAGGGAACACTGAAGCTTTCTTT. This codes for CASSQDFAGGNTEAFF.

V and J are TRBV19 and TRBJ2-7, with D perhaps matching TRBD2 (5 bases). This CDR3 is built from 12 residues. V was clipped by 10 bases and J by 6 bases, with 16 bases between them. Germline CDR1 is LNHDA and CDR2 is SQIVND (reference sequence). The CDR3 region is CATSDLTTEQYF. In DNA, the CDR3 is TGTGCCACCTCAGACTTGACTACCGAGCAGTACTTC.

The CDR3 coding sequence is TGTGCCAGCAGCACGGGACAGACTAATGAAAAACTGTTTTTT. Its protein is CASSTGQTNEKLFF. This chain connects TRBV7-9 to TRBJ1-4, with 7 bases fitting TRBD1. V lost 5 bases, J lost 2 bases, and 2 bases stayed unmatched. The CDR3 consists of 14 residues. CDR1 and CDR2 from the germline V gene are SEHNR and FQNEAQ (reference sequence).

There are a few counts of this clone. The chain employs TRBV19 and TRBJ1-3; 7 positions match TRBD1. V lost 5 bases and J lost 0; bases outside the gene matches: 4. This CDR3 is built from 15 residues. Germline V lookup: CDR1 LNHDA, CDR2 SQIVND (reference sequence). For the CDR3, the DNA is TGTGCCAGTAGTGTTGGACAGGTCTCTGGAAACACCATATATTTT. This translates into CASSVGQVSGNTIYF.

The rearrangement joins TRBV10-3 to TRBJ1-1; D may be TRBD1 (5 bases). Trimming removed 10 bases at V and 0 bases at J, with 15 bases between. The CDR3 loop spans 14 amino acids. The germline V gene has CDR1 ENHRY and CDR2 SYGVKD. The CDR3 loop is CATWDSSMNTEAFF. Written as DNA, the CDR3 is TGTGCCACATGGGACTCCTCCATGAACACTGAAGCTTTCTTT.

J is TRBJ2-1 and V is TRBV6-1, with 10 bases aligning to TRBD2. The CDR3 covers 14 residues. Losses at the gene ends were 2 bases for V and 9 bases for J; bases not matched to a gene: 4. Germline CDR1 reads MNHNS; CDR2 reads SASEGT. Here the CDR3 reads CASSELAGVVEQFF. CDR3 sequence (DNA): TGTGCCAGCAGTGAACTAGCGGGGGTAGTTGAGCAGTTCTTC.

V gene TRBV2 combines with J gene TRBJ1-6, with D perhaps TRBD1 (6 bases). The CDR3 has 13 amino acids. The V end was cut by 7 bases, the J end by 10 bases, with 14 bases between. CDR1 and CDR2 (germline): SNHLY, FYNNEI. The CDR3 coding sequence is TGTGCCAGCAATAGGGGGGGAGGCTCACCCCTCCACTTT. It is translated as CASNRGGGSPLHF.

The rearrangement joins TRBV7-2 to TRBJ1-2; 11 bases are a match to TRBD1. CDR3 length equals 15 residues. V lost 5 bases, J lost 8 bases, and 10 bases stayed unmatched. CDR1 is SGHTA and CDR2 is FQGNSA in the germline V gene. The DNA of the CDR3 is TGTGCCAGCAGCCCCGGGACAGGGGGGGGATGGGGCTACACCTTC. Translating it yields CASSPGTGGGWGYTF.

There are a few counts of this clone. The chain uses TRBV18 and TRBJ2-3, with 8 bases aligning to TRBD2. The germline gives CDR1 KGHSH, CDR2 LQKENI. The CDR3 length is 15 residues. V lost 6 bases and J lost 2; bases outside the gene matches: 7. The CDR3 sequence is CASSSSGGYTDTQYF. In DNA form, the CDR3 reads TGTGCCAGCTCTTCAAGCGGGGGATACACAGATACGCAGTATTTT.

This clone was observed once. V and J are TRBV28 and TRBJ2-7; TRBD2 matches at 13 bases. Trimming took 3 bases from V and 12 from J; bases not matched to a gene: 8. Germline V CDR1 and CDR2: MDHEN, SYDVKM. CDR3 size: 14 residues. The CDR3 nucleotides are TGTGCCAGCAGTTTGAGGACTAGCGGGGGAGTAGGGTACTTC. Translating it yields CASSLRTSGGVGYF.

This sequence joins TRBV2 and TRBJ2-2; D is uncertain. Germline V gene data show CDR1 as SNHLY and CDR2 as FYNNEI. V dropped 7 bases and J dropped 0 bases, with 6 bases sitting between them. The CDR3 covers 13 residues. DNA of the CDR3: TGTGCCAGCACGAGGACGAACACCGGGGAGCTGTTTTTT. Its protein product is CASTRTNTGELFF. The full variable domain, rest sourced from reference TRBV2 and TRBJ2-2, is EPEVTQTPSHQVTQMGQEVILRCVPISNHLYFYWYRQILGQKVEFLVSFYNNEISEKSEIFDDQFSVERPDGSNFTLKIRSTKLEDSAMYFCASTRTNTGELFFGEGSRLTVL.